A single sample is the source of the 27 T cell receptor beta chains below, sequenced in a study of blood T cell repertoires in COVID-19. Produced via immunoSEQ multiplex PCR; TCRdb's table is partial and in-frame only. Here the sample spans some 290,000 clones, approximately 87% being singletons. The sample comprised peripheral blood. The receptors stem from a woman in her twenties or thirties with COVID-19, enrolled during active disease.

J is TRBJ1-1 and V is TRBV6-4; D might be TRBD1 (6 bases). The germline V gene has CDR1 MRHNA and CDR2 SNTAGT. The CDR3 has 14 amino acids. The germline V and J ends were trimmed by 8 bases and 3 bases, with 16 bases remaining between them. In DNA, the CDR3 is TGTGCCAGCTTTTTGAGGGGGGGCCACACTGAAGCTTTCTTT. Translating gives CASFLRGGHTEAFF.

The chain joins TRBV27 to TRBJ1-1; possibly TRBD1 for D (5 bases). V was trimmed by 5 bases and J by 11 bases, leaving 21 bases between them. The length of the CDR3 is 14 residues. Per the germline V gene, CDR1 is MNHEY and CDR2 is SMNVEV (reference sequence). The CDR3 is CASSPNIYRGWAFF. The CDR3 DNA reads as TGTGCCAGCAGTCCCAACATATACCGGGGGTGGGCTTTCTTT.

The V gene is TRBV9, the J gene TRBJ2-1, with 10 bases fitting TRBD2. This CDR3 contains 12 residues. The trim removed 0 bases at V and 14 bases at J, leaving 2 bases unmatched. Germline-derived CDR1 and CDR2 are SGDLS and YYNGEE. CDR3 protein: CASSVGSGREFF. The CDR3 DNA follows: TGTGCCAGCAGCGTAGGCAGCGGGAGGGAGTTCTTC.

The rearrangement links TRBV4-1 to TRBJ1-1; possibly TRBD1 for D (5 bases). Per germline, CDR1 MGHRA and CDR2 YSYEKL. V shed 0 bases and J shed 1 base, with 9 bases lying between them. The CDR3 is 15 amino acids. The chain's CDR3 is CASSQDQGWNTEAFF. DNA for the CDR3: TGCGCCAGCAGCCAAGATCAGGGTTGGAACACTGAAGCTTTCTTT.

The rearrangement links TRBV30 to TRBJ2-6, with D possibly being TRBD2 (5 bases). This CDR3 is built from 17 residues. Germline-derived CDR1 and CDR2 are GTSNPN and SVGIG (reference sequence). V gave up 4 bases and J gave up 4 bases, with 20 bases separating them. The CDR3 loop reads CAWTRGNHLFGANVLTF. The CDR3 bases are TGTGCCTGGACCCGGGGAAACCACCTCTTCGGGGCCAACGTCCTGACTTTC.

This rearrangement joins TRBV25-1 to TRBJ1-2, with D perhaps matching TRBD1 (6 bases). The V and J ends lost 4 bases and 10 bases respectively, with 13 bases between them. Germline lookup yields CDR1 MGHDK and CDR2 SYGVNS. The CDR3 consists of 12 residues. In DNA form, the CDR3 reads TGTGCCAGCAGTGGAAATGGACAGTTCTACACCTTC. It yields the protein CASSGNGQFYTF.

V is TRBV10-2 and J is TRBJ2-1, with 10 nucleotides matching TRBD2. This CDR3 region has 15 residues. Germline V gives CDR1 WSHSY, CDR2 SAAADI. Trimming at V came to 4 bases and at J to 6 bases, leaving 6 bases not matched to a gene. In nucleotides, the CDR3 is TGCGCCAGCAGTGGGCTAGCGGGAGCGGGCAATGAGCAGTTCTTC. It translates to CASSGLAGAGNEQFF.

V usage is TRBV19 and J usage is TRBJ2-2; 10 positions match TRBD1. Germline V gene lookup returns CDR1 LNHDA and CDR2 SQIVND (reference sequence). V lost 5 bases, J lost 7 bases, and 10 bases stayed unmatched. This CDR3 comprises 16 residues. DNA of the CDR3: TGTGCCAGTAGTCCCCTCGGGACAGGGGCGGACGGGGAGCTGTTTTTT. Its protein is CASSPLGTGADGELFF.

The V gene is TRBV2, the J gene TRBJ2-1, with TRBD2 matching over 12 bases. The CDR3 contains 15 residues. The V segment lost 7 bases and the J segment 5 bases; nucleotides outside the gene matches: 6. CDR1 SNHLY and CDR2 FYNNEI come from the germline V gene. CDR3 protein: CASTLRTSGNNEQFF. CDR3 coding DNA: TGTGCCAGCACCCTAAGGACTAGCGGGAACAATGAGCAGTTCTTC.

The genes are TRBV19 and TRBJ1-2; D not resolved. CDR3 length: 12 amino acids. Germline CDR1 reads LNHDA; CDR2 reads SQIVND (reference sequence). The V end was cut by 6 bases, the J end by 8 bases, with 13 bases between. This CDR3 reads CASRSGGQGYTF. CDR3 DNA: TGTGCCAGTAGGAGTGGAGGTCAAGGCTACACCTTC. Full variable domain (outside the CDR3, taken from reference TRBV19 and TRBJ1-2): DGGITQSPKYLFRKEGQNVTLSCEQNLNHDAMYWYRQDPGQGLRLIYYSQIVNDFQKGDIAEGYSVSREKKESFPLTVTSAQKNPTAFYLCASRSGGQGYTFGSGTRLTVV.

This chain connects TRBV27 to TRBJ1-1; 7 bases match TRBD1. In germline, CDR1 is MNHEY, CDR2 SMNVEV (reference sequence). V shed 7 bases and J 0 bases; nucleotides not matched to a gene: 2. The CDR3 totals 13 residues. The CDR3 DNA sequence: TGTGCCAGCATAGGGGGCATGAACACTGAAGCTTTCTTT. This encodes CASIGGMNTEAFF.

V gene TRBV27 combines with J gene TRBJ2-3, with 7 nucleotides matching TRBD1. The CDR3 length is 17 residues. The trim removed 0 bases at V and 1 base at J, leaving 7 bases unmatched. Per the germline V gene, CDR1 is MNHEY and CDR2 is SMNVEV (reference sequence). CDR3 DNA: TGTGCCAGCAGTTTATCGGTCACAGGGGTCGGCACAGATACGCAGTATTTT. Amino acid sequence: CASSLSVTGVGTDTQYF.

This chain connects TRBV28 to TRBJ2-7; maybe TRBD1 (5 bases). CDR3 size: 20 residues. The V gene lost 4 bases and the J gene lost 1 base, with 29 bases spanning the gap. CDR1 is MDHEN and CDR2 is SYDVKM in the germline V gene. The CDR3 loop is CASSSNPRTQPSQVSYEQYF. The CDR3 DNA reads as TGTGCCAGCAGTTCAAATCCACGGACACAGCCTTCACAGGTTTCCTACGAGCAGTACTTC. Drawing the rest from reference TRBV28 and TRBJ2-7, the complete variable domain is DVKVTQSSRYLVKRTGEKVFLECVQDMDHENMFWYRQDPGLGLRLIYFSYDVKMKEKGDIPEGYSVSREKKERFSLILESASTNQTSMYLCASSSNPRTQPSQVSYEQYFGPGTRLTVT.

J is TRBJ2-3 and V is TRBV24-1, with 9 nucleotides matching TRBD2. Germline CDR1 is KGHDR and CDR2 is SFDVKD. CDR3 length equals 19 residues. V was pared by 5 bases and J by 2 bases, with 16 bases of the junction left unmatched. The CDR3 sequence: CATSGSGSGSGSSTDTQYF. The DNA of the CDR3 is TGTGCCACCAGTGGGTCAGGAAGTGGTAGCGGGAGTTCCACAGATACGCAGTATTTT.

The genes are TRBV3-1 (or the pseudogene TRBV3-2) and TRBJ1-1; 8 bases are a match to TRBD1. The CDR3 has 15 residues. V gave up 3 bases and J gave up 2 bases; unmatched junction bases: 5. From germline, CDR1 is LGHDT and CDR2 YNNKEL (reference sequence). CDR3 coding DNA: TGTGCCAGCAGCCACTGGGACAGGCCTAACACTGAAGCTTTCTTT. Translated: CASSHWDRPNTEAFF.

The chain has TRBV5-1 and TRBJ2-3; TRBD2 matches at 13 bases. Germline assignment: CDR1 SGHRS and CDR2 YFSETQ. The CDR3 runs 17 residues. V was clipped by 4 bases and J by 2 bases; unmatched bases: 7. The CDR3 loop is CASSILGLAGATDTQYF. Here the CDR3 DNA reads TGCGCCAGCAGCATTCTAGGACTAGCGGGAGCCACAGATACGCAGTATTTT.

V is TRBV11-3 and J is TRBJ2-7; 12 positions match TRBD2. Germline CDR1 SGHNT, CDR2 YENEEA. The CDR3 sequence is 15 residues long. Trimming took 5 bases from V and 5 from J; bases not matched to a gene: 7. CDR3 sequence (DNA): TGTGCCAGCAGCCCGCGACTAGCGGGAGTCGACGAGCAGTACTTC. This codes for CASSPRLAGVDEQYF.

The chain links TRBV19 to TRBJ1-2; 10 nucleotides align to TRBD1. Germline loops: CDR1 LNHDA, CDR2 SQIVND (reference sequence). This CDR3 is built from 17 residues. V gave up 6 bases and J gave up 6 bases; unmatched junction bases: 16. CDR3 nucleotides: TGTGCCAGTAGCATAACTATGGGACAGGGGTGGAAGCATGGCTACACCTTC. Protein: CASSITMGQGWKHGYTF.

This sequence joins TRBV5-1 and TRBJ1-1; no clear D gene. The V gene's germline CDR1 is SGHRS and CDR2 YFSETQ. Between the trimmed V and J ends, which lost 0 bases and 6 bases, there was a span of 9 bases. The length of the CDR3 is 13 residues. CDR3 DNA sequence: TGCGCCAGCAGCTTGGCCCCAGAGGCTGAAGCTTTCTTT. This translates into CASSLAPEAEAFF.

V and J are TRBV18 and TRBJ1-6; D is unresolved. This CDR3 contains 16 residues. Deletions cut 6 bases from V and 5 bases from J, with 17 bases between. Germline values: CDR1 KGHSH, CDR2 LQKENI. CDR3 DNA sequence: TGTGCCAGCTCCCAGACCCAGCGGCTTAATAATTCACCCCTCCACTTT. Protein: CASSQTQRLNNSPLHF.

V is TRBV11-3 and J is TRBJ2-2; D ambiguous. The CDR3 is 15 residues long. CDR1 is SGHNT and CDR2 is YENEEA in the germline V gene. V lost 5 bases to trimming and J lost 3 bases, with 13 bases between them. CDR3 in amino acids: CASSQSGPDTGELFF. CDR3 bases: TGTGCCAGCAGCCAATCTGGGCCAGACACCGGGGAGCTGTTTTTT.

The rearrangement uses TRBV29-1 and TRBJ1-1; D gene unclear. CDR3 size: 14 residues. The germline gives CDR1 SQVTM, CDR2 ANQGSEA. V was clipped by 1 base and J by 1 base, with 10 bases between them. CDR3 nucleotide sequence: TGCAGCGTTGAAGGTCAGTTTTCGAACACTGAAGCTTTCTTT. It translates to CSVEGQFSNTEAFF.

The chain links TRBV27 to TRBJ1-5; possible D gene TRBD1, 6 bases. Trimming pared 6 bases from V and 2 bases from J, leaving 17 bases between. Germline CDR1 reads MNHEY; CDR2 reads SMNVEV (reference sequence). The CDR3 covers 16 residues. CDR3: CASRLLGAGGNQPQHF. The CDR3 DNA sequence: TGTGCCAGCAGACTATTGGGGGCGGGGGGCAATCAGCCCCAGCATTTT.

J is TRBJ2-7 and V is TRBV11-2; the D is unclear. The CDR3 totals 16 residues. Trimming removed 5 bases at V and 3 bases at J, with 20 bases between. CDR1 and CDR2 (germline): SGHAT, FQNNGV. The CDR3 nucleotides read TGTGCCAGCAGCCCATTGAGTAGCTCTGGCGTCTACGAGCAGTACTTC. This translates into CASSPLSSSGVYEQYF.

The chain has TRBV30 and TRBJ1-2; the match to TRBD1 covers 8 bases. The V gene's germline CDR1 is GTSNPN and CDR2 SVGIG (reference sequence). CDR3 size: 13 residues. Trimming at V came to 3 bases and at J to 5 bases, leaving 5 bases not matched to a gene. CDR3 DNA: TGTGCCTGGAGACAGGGGGGGGAATATGGCTACACCTTC. Translation: CAWRQGGEYGYTF. The full variable domain, rest sourced from reference TRBV30 and TRBJ1-2, is SQTIHQWPATLVQPVGSPLSLECTVEGTSNPNLYWYRQAAGRGLQLLFYSVGIGQISSEVPQNLSASRPQDRQFILSSKKLLLSDSGFYLCAWRQGGEYGYTFGSGTRLTVV.

The chain combines TRBV9 with TRBJ2-2; D possibly corresponds to TRBD2 (7 bases). The CDR3 loop spans 17 amino acids. Germline V gene lookup returns CDR1 SGDLS and CDR2 YYNGEE. V lost 4 bases to trimming and J lost 4 bases, with 20 bases between them. The CDR3 nucleotides are TGTGCCAGCAGCTCTCAGAGGGGGGGCTGGGGCACCGGGGAGCTGTTTTTT. Protein sequence: CASSSQRGGWGTGELFF.

CDR3 coding DNA: TGTGCCAGTAGTAATACAGGGGGGAACACCGGGGAGCTGTTTTTT. Protein product: CASSNTGGNTGELFF. The chain combines TRBV19 with TRBJ2-2; the match to TRBD1 covers 8 bases. CDR3 length equals 15 residues. The V gene end was trimmed by 4 bases and the J gene end by 1 base; junction bases not matched to a gene: 2. Germline CDR1 is LNHDA and CDR2 is SQIVND (reference sequence).